The T cell receptor beta chain under discussion was sequenced for a study of CD8+ T cells in alopecia areata (dated by TCRdb to 2016 to 2019). About the investigation overall: Treated patients were enrolled in an open-label pilot trial of oral tofacitinib, 5 to 10 mg twice daily, for moderate-to-severe alopecia areata. Patients stayed on tofacitinib for 6 to 18 months and then had 6 months of follow-up off drug so that delayed response and recurrence could be assessed. The SALT score, which quantifies the percentage of affected scalp surface area, was used to measure disease severity in treated patients. To study T cell clonal expansion in alopecia areata, the researchers applied high-throughput TCRbeta sequencing to both the C3H/HeJ mouse model and human patients. On the human side, TCRbeta sequencing was run on scalp tissue and on sorted CD4+ and CD8+ peripheral blood T cells from healthy controls and from alopecia areata patients with either patchy or totalis/universalis disease. Biopsies were taken from tofacitinib-treated patients at baseline and again at 4 and 24 weeks into treatment, and several of those patients also had a later scalp biopsy. Scalp clonality was compared across normal scalp (n=4), patchy alopecia areata scalp (n=8), and alopecia totalis/universalis scalp (n=8). RNA was obtained with the PAXgene miRNA kit for fixed scalp, the miRNeasy kit for PBMCs, and the RNeasy kit for mouse skin. TCRbeta CDR3 regions were amplified by immunoSEQ multiplex PCR with 35 Vbeta forward and 13 Jbeta reverse primers. Study-level results and caveats: Unlike mouse skin, where gammadelta T cells dominate, normal human skin contains resident alphabeta T cells that get sequenced too, which complicates analysis of the scalp TCR repertoire. Because the treated cohort was small and had only one nonresponder, larger studies are needed to examine links between baseline CD8+ expansion and response. Higher clonality and more expanded CD8+ clones were observed in lesional scalp than in normal scalp, particularly in alopecia totalis/universalis, a finding suggestive of antigenic drive. During tofacitinib treatment, many expanded lesional clones remained in scalp and blood, and this persistence may partly explain relapse after treatment is stopped. Compared with mice, TCR sequences shared between patients were less clear, possibly partly because of HLA diversity across the patient population. Scalp clonality and the number of expanded CD8+ clones among the top 100 scalp clones were significantly decreased by tofacitinib.

This specimen's time point label, interpreted: approximately 4 weeks on oral tofacitinib. This sample's treatment or condition label indicates: oral pan-JAK inhibitor, 5-10 mg twice daily. Lesional scalp punch biopsies and peripheral blood were obtained from alopecia areata patients. PBMCs were isolated by density centrifugation and stained for CD3, CD4 and CD8, and CD4+ and CD8+ T cells were sorted on a FACSAria. The junction carries 4 bases between V and J, which are trimmed by 5 bases and 2 bases respectively. The CDR3 measures 11 amino acids from cysteine to phenylalanine. Only the CDR3 DNA stays, 33 bases, in frame from base 1. CDR1 and CDR2 are drawn from the germline V gene (reference sequence): SEHNR, FQNEAQ. This clone was picked up a small number of times. No cognate antigen has been identified for it. The input lacks base qualities; no much larger clone sits a single base away. The library was prepared using the immunoSEQ multiplex PCR assay. RNA was extracted from all samples and reverse transcribed into cDNA as template for TCR sequencing. First-strand cDNA was synthesized using SuperScript III with a 2:1 mix of oligo-dT and random hexamers. A synthetic immune receptor repertoire was used to measure amplification bias, and any remaining bias was corrected computationally. The study's processing was this. Raw reads were preprocessed to remove errors, and CDR3 was defined according to IMGT conventions as the region from the conserved cysteine to phenylalanine. Clonality was computed by normalizing Shannon entropy by log2 of the number of productive unique TCRs and subtracting the result from 1. CD4 or CD8 identity of scalp clones was inferred by cross-referencing scalp TCRbeta sequences with sorted blood CD4 and CD8 repertoires. TCRdb took over this immuneACCESS table, retaining in-frame rearrangements with V and J assigned. Such tables are incomplete; in checked studies, under half of the missing clones stem from an unresolved V gene, and the remainder is unexplained. D and trimming were read from the DNA, whereas the V and J calls and clone size are those reported in that table. The sample data list approximately 210,000 clones, and 50% to 60% of these were observed just once. The leading ten clones occupy 3% to 3.5% of the sample.

This sequence uses TRBV7-9 and TRBJ2-7; no D gene call is confident. This TCR was recovered from a human donor with alopecia areata. The specimen was CD4+ T cells sorted from blood, collected at week 4, from a patient treated with tofacitinib. The bases read TGTGCCAGCAGCCTAACCTACGAGCAGTACTTC. Its product reads: CASSLTYEQYF.